Listed below are T cell receptor beta chains from one sample, sequenced in a study of cytomegalovirus exposure and HLA in healthy donors. Clones were sequenced by immunoSEQ multiplex PCR, and TCRdb holds only the in-frame ones, with some missing. The table lists roughly 200,000 clones, 55% to 75% of them singletons. Specimen: PBMCs. These receptor sequences come from a man aged 35 to 55 in good health and CMV-seropositive. The CDR3 runs from the conserved cysteine through the conserved F or W. Fields, in order: clone size, D gene, V gene, J gene, CDR3 DNA, CDR3 protein. The D gene is left open where the match is weak. The size entry is marked missing in some rows and otherwise reads once, few, many or a size class.

>-|TRBD2|TRBV5-1|TRBJ2-5
TGCGCCAGCAGCTTGGACGGGACTAGCGGGGGTGGAGAGACCCAGTACTTC
CASSLDGTSGGGETQYF
>few|-|TRBV27|TRBJ1-2
TGTGCCAGCAGTTTCTGGGGAGAGGGCGGGGGAGGCTACACCTTC
CASSFWGEGGGGYTF
>once|-|TRBV4-1|TRBJ2-2
TGCGCCAGCAGCCCCATCCCCAACACCGGGGAGCTGTTTTTT
CASSPIPNTGELFF
>-|-|TRBV28|TRBJ2-1
TGTGCCAGCAGTTTATGGACAGATTATTTCGACAATGAGCAGTTCTTC
CASSLWTDYFDNEQFF
>-|-|TRBV15|TRBJ2-3
TGTGCCACCAGCAGAGAGCGGGCTTTCACAGATACGCAGTATTTT
CATSRERAFTDTQYF
>-|TRBD1|TRBV5-5|TRBJ2-7
TGTGCCAGCAGCCTGGGTGGGGGACAGCCCTACGAGCAGTACTTC
CASSLGGGQPYEQYF
>-|TRBD2|TRBV5-1|TRBJ2-5
TGCGCCAGCAGCTTGGCCCCTAGCGGGGGACAAGAGACCCAGTACTTC
CASSLAPSGGQETQYF
>few|-|TRBV5-1|TRBJ1-2
TGCGCCAGCAGCTTGGGGGGGGGCGAGGTCGGCTACACCTTC
CASSLGGGEVGYTF
>-|TRBD1|TRBV6-1|TRBJ2-2
TGTGCCAGCAGCGGGACAGGGGTGACCACCGGGGAGCTGTTTTTT
CASSGTGVTTGELFF
>-|TRBD2|TRBV15|TRBJ2-5
TGTGCCACCAGCAGAGATCTTGGGACTAGCTCACTCGGCGGGCAGTACTTC
CATSRDLGTSSLGGQYF
>-|-|TRBV19|TRBJ2-7
TGTGCCAGTAGTCCCAACTCCGGGACAACATACGAGCAGTACTTC
CASSPNSGTTYEQYF
>-|-|TRBV7-2|TRBJ2-7
TGTGCCAGCAGCTCAACCTACGAGCAGTACTTC
CASSSTYEQYF
>few|TRBD1|TRBV5-1|TRBJ2-7
TGCGCCAGCAGCTCGGGACAGAACTACGAGCAGTACTTC
CASSSGQNYEQYF
>-|TRBD1|TRBV5-1|TRBJ2-3
TGCGCCAGCAGCTTCCCTCCCGGACGGACAGGGCCGACAGATACGCAGTATTTT
CASSFPPGRTGPTDTQYF
>-|TRBD1|TRBV6-1|TRBJ2-7
TGTGCCTCGCACACGGGACAGTCCTACGAGCAGTACTTC
CASHTGQSYEQYF
>-|TRBD1|TRBV27|TRBJ1-1
TGTGCCAGCCGGACGGACAGGGTTAGCACTGAAGCTTTCTTT
CASRTDRVSTEAFF
>-|TRBD2|TRBV5-6|TRBJ2-3
TGTGCCAGCAGCCTCAGACTAGCGGGGGGTCCAACTAGCACAGATACGCAGTATTTT
CASSLRLAGGPTSTDTQYF
>-|TRBD1|TRBV5-4|TRBJ2-7
TGTGCCAGCAAGGGGACAGGGTCGGGAGAGCAGTACTTC
CASKGTGSGEQYF
>once|TRBD1|TRBV25-1|TRBJ1-6
TGTGCCAGCAGTGATTTGGGGACAGGGTGGAATTCACCCCTCCACTTT
CASSDLGTGWNSPLHF
>-|TRBD2|TRBV18|TRBJ2-2
TGTGCCAGCTCACGGGAAGCGGGGGTCGACACCGGGGAGCTGTTTTTT
CASSREAGVDTGELFF
>-|TRBD1|TRBV5-1|TRBJ1-2
TGCGCCAGCAGCTTCCAACGCAGGGGGCTTTCTTCTAACTATGGCTACACCTTC
CASSFQRRGLSSNYGYTF
>-|TRBD2|TRBV6-5|TRBJ2-7
TGTGCCAGCAGTTACTCAAGGGGCGGGAGCGAGCAGTACTTC
CASSYSRGGSEQYF
>few|TRBD2|TRBV15|TRBJ2-3
TGTGCCACCAGCAGAGATGGAAAGGCTAGCGGGGGGGTGGATACGCAGTATTTT
CATSRDGKASGGVDTQYF
>few|TRBD2|TRBV13|TRBJ2-3
TGTGCCAGCAGCTCGACTAGCGGGGGGGCCTTTAACGCAGATACGCAGTATTTT
CASSSTSGGAFNADTQYF
>-|-|TRBV7-2|TRBJ2-2
TGTGCTAGCAGCTTAGGACAACTGAACACCGGGGAGCTGTTTTTT
CASSLGQLNTGELFF
>-|-|TRBV2|TRBJ2-7
TGTGCCAGCACCTCGGACACCTACGAGCAGTACTTC
CASTSDTYEQYF
>-|TRBD1|TRBV19|TRBJ2-1
TGTGCCAGCAGACAGGGGACGTTCGGTGAGCAGTTCTTC
CASRQGTFGEQFF
>once|TRBD1|TRBV5-4|TRBJ2-2
TGTGCCAGCAGGACAGGGTCGAACACCGGGGAGCTGTTTTTT
CASRTGSNTGELFF
>-|-|TRBV5-1|TRBJ1-1
TGCGCCAGCAGCTCTCCTCTAGGTAGGGAAGCTTTCTTT
CASSSPLGREAFF
>few|TRBD1|TRBV27|TRBJ2-1
TGTGCCAGCAGTTTGACACCTCAGGACAGGTCCTACAATGAGCAGTTCTTC
CASSLTPQDRSYNEQFF
>-|-|TRBV5-1|TRBJ2-2
TGCGCCAGCAGCTTGGTTCGGGGAACCGGGGAGCTGTTTTTT
CASSLVRGTGELFF
>-|-|TRBV4-2|TRBJ2-7
TGTGCCAGCAGCCTTGCTAGGGGCTCCTACGAGCAGTACTTC
CASSLARGSYEQYF
>-|TRBD1|TRBV4-3|TRBJ2-3
TGCGCCAGCAGCCAAGATTCCCAGGGGGCGGATACGCAGTATTTT
CASSQDSQGADTQYF
>-|-|TRBV21-1|TRBJ2-7
TGTGCCAGCAGCTCCCGGGACAGGTCTAACCCGATCTACGAGCAGTACTTC
CASSSRDRSNPIYEQYF
>-|TRBD1|TRBV10-3|TRBJ1-1
TGTGCCATCAGGAAAGGACAGGTTAACACTGAAGCTTTCTTT
CAIRKGQVNTEAFF
>-|-|TRBV19|TRBJ2-1
TGTGCCAGTAGTGTGGGCAGCTCCTACAATGAGCAGTTCTTC
CASSVGSSYNEQFF
>-|-|TRBV5-1|TRBJ2-5
TGCGCCAGCAGCTTGGGTGGACAGTACCAAGAGACCCAGTACTTC
CASSLGGQYQETQYF
>-|-|TRBV6-5|TRBJ2-5
TGTGCCAGCAGTTACCCAGGGGCGATCAGGGAGCAGTACTTC
CASSYPGAIREQYF
>once|-|TRBV19|TRBJ2-4
TGTGCCAGTAGCTCAGACAGGTTAGCCAAAAACATTCAGTACTTC
CASSSDRLAKNIQYF
>-|-|TRBV21-1|TRBJ1-5
TGTGCCAGCAGCACCCACAGGGTCAACCAGCCCCAGCATTTT
CASSTHRVNQPQHF
>-|TRBD1|TRBV11-2|TRBJ2-1
TGTGCCAGCAGCCAATACTCTGACAGGGGGCGGAACAATGAGCAGTTCTTC
CASSQYSDRGRNNEQFF
>-|-|TRBV5-4|TRBJ2-3
TGTGCCAGCAGCTACTGGATGAGAGGGGGGGCCGATACGCAGTATTTT
CASSYWMRGGADTQYF
>-|-|TRBV10-1|TRBJ2-2
TGCGCCAGCAGCCTCTACACCGGGGAGCTGTTTTTT
CASSLYTGELFF
>-|TRBD2|TRBV4-1|TRBJ2-6
TGCGCCAGCAGCCACCCGTGGGGGGGACTCCTCCGGGCCTCTGGGGCCAACGTCCTGACTTTC
CASSHPWGGLLRASGANVLTF
>few|-|TRBV6-5|TRBJ1-1
TGTGCCAGCAGTTACGTCGGGGGTGCTTTCTTT
CASSYVGGAFF
>-|TRBD1|TRBV15|TRBJ1-5
TGTGCCACCAGCAGGGACAGGGGGCAGGGTCAGCCCCAGCATTTT
CATSRDRGQGQPQHF
>-|-|TRBV5-6|TRBJ2-7
TGTGCCAGCAGCCACCTATTGGGGCGGCCCCCCACCTACGAGCAGTACTTC
CASSHLLGRPPTYEQYF
>-|-|TRBV7-2|TRBJ2-7
TGTGCCAGCAGCTTACTTGACGGGTACTACGAGCAGTACTTC
CASSLLDGYYEQYF
>-|TRBD1|TRBV5-4|TRBJ1-1
TGTGCCAGCAGCTTGGCGGCGTGGGACAGGGGGCCGAACACTGAAGCTTTCTTT
CASSLAAWDRGPNTEAFF
>-|-|TRBV15|TRBJ2-6
TGTGCCACCAGCACTCGACAGGCTGGGGCCAACGTCCTGACTTTC
CATSTRQAGANVLTF
>-|TRBD1|TRBV19|TRBJ1-1
TGTGCCAGTAGTTGGATTAGGGGGCCGAACACTGAAGCTTTCTTT
CASSWIRGPNTEAFF
>-|TRBD2|TRBV9|TRBJ2-3
TGTGCCAGCAGCTCGGGACTAGGGTTCGGAGATACGCAGTATTTT
CASSSGLGFGDTQYF
>-|-|TRBV6-1|TRBJ2-5
TGTGCCAGCAGTGGGCGAGGGGAGACCCAGTACTTC
CASSGRGETQYF
>-|TRBD2|TRBV7-9|TRBJ2-5
TGTGCCAGCAGCCCGCCCGGACTAGCGGCCGACTTC
CASSPPGLAADF
>few|TRBD1|TRBV7-2|TRBJ2-7
TGTGCCAGCAGCTTAGGACAGGGGATCGAGCAGTACTTC
CASSLGQGIEQYF